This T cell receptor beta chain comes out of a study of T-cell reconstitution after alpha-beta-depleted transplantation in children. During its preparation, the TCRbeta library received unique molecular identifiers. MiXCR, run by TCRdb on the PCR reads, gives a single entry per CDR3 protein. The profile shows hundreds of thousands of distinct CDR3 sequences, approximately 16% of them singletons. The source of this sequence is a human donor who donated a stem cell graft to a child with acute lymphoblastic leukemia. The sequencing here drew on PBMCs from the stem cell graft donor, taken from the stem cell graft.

Here the CDR3 reads CASSRTGGVNNEQFF. The CDR3 DNA reads TGTGCCAGCAGCCGGACAGGGGGCGTCAACAATGAGCAGTTCTTC. The V call is TRBV5-6, the J call TRBJ2-1; 11 nucleotides align to TRBD1. Germline assignment: CDR1 SGHDT and CDR2 YYEEEE. The CDR3 runs 15 residues. V was pared by 4 bases and J by 5 bases, with 5 bases of the junction left unmatched.